The 24 T cell receptor beta chains given below trace back to one sample, sequenced in a study of T cells in Graves' hyperthyroidism and ophthalmopathy. RNA transcripts gave rise to amplified TCR beta CDR3 regions. Primed by the HTBI set, a first-round RT-PCR was run on the TCR CDR3. MiXCR, run by TCRdb on the multiplex PCR reads, gives a single entry per CDR3 protein. The repertoire holds 530,000 or so distinct CDR3 sequences, with about half as singletons. Sequencing used peripheral blood or thyroid tissue (not recorded which). These receptors came from a woman aged 18-35 years with Graves' hyperthyroidism.

This clonotype has a single count. The chain employs TRBV15 and TRBJ1-3; 7 positions agree with TRBD1. V lost 0 bases, J lost 0 bases, and 8 bases stayed unmatched. CDR3 length equals 18 residues. The germline V gene encodes CDR1 LNHNV and CDR2 YYDKDF (reference sequence). This chain's CDR3 is CATSRDSRGPYSGNTIYF. CDR3 sequence (DNA): TGTGCCACCAGCAGAGATAGTAGGGGGCCGTACTCTGGAAACACCATATATTTT. Variable domain in full (rest from reference TRBV15 and TRBJ1-3): DAMVIQNPRYQVTQFGKPVTLSCSQTLNHNVMYWYQQKSSQAPKLLFHYYDKDFNNEADTPDNFQSRRPNTSFCFLDIRSPGLGDTAMYLCATSRDSRGPYSGNTIYFGEGSWLTVV.

With respect to this clonotype: This may be a read error: a much more frequent sequence differs by one nucleotide. The gene calls are TRBV12-5 and TRBJ2-7, with D unclear. The V and J ends lost 1 base and 6 bases respectively, with 10 bases between them. CDR1 is LGHNT, CDR2 FRNRAP, per germline. The CDR3 totals 13 residues. The CDR3 coding sequence is TGTGCTAGTGGTTTGGCCGTTGCTAGCGAGCAGTACTTC. It is translated as CASGLAVASEQYF.

This clonotype showed up many times. The J gene is TRBJ2-6, the V gene TRBV7-2; TRBD1 matches at 10 bases. This CDR3 is 18 amino acids long. Germline CDR1 is SGHTA and CDR2 is FQGNSA. V dropped 2 bases and J dropped 3; count of bases not matched to a gene: 7. CDR3 amino acids: CASSLRGTGAFGANVLTF. For the CDR3, the DNA is TGTGCCAGCAGCTTACGTGGGACAGGGGCCTTTGGGGCCAACGTCCTGACTTTC.

The V gene is TRBV18, the J gene TRBJ1-4, with a weak D call TRBD1 (5 bases). V gave up 2 bases and J gave up 7 bases, with 11 bases separating them. The CDR3 runs 14 residues. Germline values: CDR1 KGHSH, CDR2 LQKENI. CDR3 region: CASSPGRGTEKLFF. Written as DNA, the CDR3 is TGTGCCAGCTCACCAGGGAGGGGCACTGAAAAACTGTTTTTT.

With regard to this clonotype: Possible read error: a much larger clone is one base away. The CDR3 ends on some other residue instead of the conserved phenylalanine or tryptophan, so this is likely a read error. V gene TRBV6-5 combines with J gene TRBJ2-5; D is perhaps TRBD1 (5 bases). Germline V gene data show CDR1 as MNHEY and CDR2 as SVGAGI. This CDR3 region has 13 residues. The ends were cut back, 7 bases at V and 1 base at J, with 10 bases in the middle. CDR3 sequence: CASTKDSQETQYS. CDR3 sequence (DNA): TGTGCCAGCACCAAAGACAGCCAAGAGACCCAGTACTCC.

The chain is built from TRBV19 and TRBJ1-2, with D tentatively TRBD1 (6 bases). CDR1 is LNHDA, CDR2 SQIVND, per germline (reference sequence). The CDR3 totals 13 residues. CDR3 in DNA: TGTGCTAGAATCCACAGGGCTAACTATGGCTACACCTTC. Its protein product is CARIHRANYGYTF.

This clonotype showed up many times. The V gene is TRBV5-6, the J gene TRBJ2-1, with 8 positions matching TRBD2. The CDR3 is 12 residues long. Germline assignment: CDR1 SGHDT and CDR2 YYEEEE. With V trimmed by 10 bases and J by 15 bases, 15 bases remained unmatched. The CDR3 sequence is CAGGASGGRMFF. The DNA for the CDR3 is TGTGCCGGCGGGGCGAGCGGGGGCAGGATGTTCTTC.

This clonotype was recorded at least ten times. This chain links TRBV12-3 or TRBV12-4 with TRBJ2-5; 9 bases agree with TRBD2. CDR3 length equals 15 residues. V gave up 3 bases and J gave up 8 bases; unmatched junction bases: 10. The CDR3 coding sequence is TGTGCCAGCAGTTTGTCTGCGGGAGGGCGGGAAACCCAGTACTTC. It translates to CASSLSAGGRETQYF.

The chain links TRBV24-1 to TRBJ2-6, with 9 bases fitting TRBD1. Germline V gives CDR1 KGHDR, CDR2 SFDVKD. The V and J ends lost 10 bases and 4 bases, in that order; junction bases with no gene match: 10. The CDR3 consists of 16 residues. CDR3 protein: CATTPGQGSGANVLTF. In DNA form, the CDR3 reads TGTGCCACTACACCGGGACAGGGATCCGGGGCCAACGTCCTGACTTTC.

Comments on this clonotype: A much larger clone differs by one base, so this may be a read error. The V gene is TRBV2, the J gene TRBJ2-7, with 10 positions matching TRBD1. Germline-derived CDR1 and CDR2 are SNHLY and FYNNEI. CDR3 length: 15 amino acids. The V gene end was trimmed by 5 bases and the J gene end by 2 bases; junction bases not matched to a gene: 6. The CDR3 bases are TGTGCCAGCAGTTACGGGACAGGGGACACCTACGAGCAGTACTTC. Translating it yields CASSYGTGDTYEQYF.

This chain connects TRBV24-1 to TRBJ2-6, with D hard to call. Germline values: CDR1 KGHDR, CDR2 SFDVKD. The length of the CDR3 is 14 residues. The V end was cut by 9 bases, the J end by 4 bases, with 12 bases between. The DNA for the CDR3 is TGTGCCACCCCTCCTAGGGCAGGGGCCAACGTCCTGACTTTC. It codes for CATPPRAGANVLTF.

As to this clonotype: Possible read error: a much larger clone is one base away. CDR3 DNA sequence: TGCAGTGCTACTAAAGTCACGACAGGGGGGGTCACTGAAGCTTCCTTT. Amino acids: CSATKVTTGGVTEASF. V usage is TRBV20-1 and J usage is TRBJ1-1; TRBD1 aligns across 9 bases. The CDR3 is 16 residues long. The germline V gene encodes CDR1 DFQATT and CDR2 SNEGSKA (reference sequence).

The J gene is TRBJ1-6, the V gene TRBV7-2; D might be TRBD1 (5 bases). Germline assignment: CDR1 SGHTA and CDR2 FQGNSA. The V end lost 5 bases, the J end lost 10 bases, and 18 bases lay between the germline ends. This CDR3 spans 15 amino acids. CDR3 amino acids: CASSKGEKLGSPLHF. CDR3 coding DNA: TGTGCCAGCAGCAAAGGGGAAAAACTAGGCTCACCCCTCCACTTT. The entire variable domain, with the rest obtained from reference TRBV7-2 and TRBJ1-6, is as follows: GAGVSQSPSNKVTEKGKDVELRCDPISGHTALYWYRQSLGQGLEFLIYFQGNSAPDKSGLPSDRFSAERTGGSVSTLTIQRTQQEDSAVYLCASSKGEKLGSPLHFGNGTRLTVT.

This clonotype was seen at least ten times. The chain joins TRBV19 to TRBJ2-5, with D perhaps TRBD1 (5 bases). Trimming removed 0 bases from V and 3 bases from J, with 11 bases in between. The CDR3 has 15 residues. Germline V CDR1 and CDR2: LNHDA, SQIVND (reference sequence). The CDR3 DNA sequence: TGTGCCAGTAGTATAGACTTCCAGGGTGAAGAGACCCAGTACTTC. Residues: CASSIDFQGEETQYF.

The chain combines TRBV20-1 with TRBJ1-4; D remains unclear. Germline-derived CDR1 and CDR2 are DFQATT and SNEGSKA (reference sequence). Trimming pared 6 bases from V and 1 base from J, leaving 9 bases between. This CDR3 contains 13 residues. CDR3: CSAKNGTNEKLFF. The CDR3 DNA is TGCAGTGCGAAGAATGGAACTAATGAAAAACTGTTTTTT.

This clonotype was counted at least ten times. This chain connects TRBV7-2 to TRBJ2-5; D tentatively fits TRBD1 or TRBD2 (5 bases each). CDR1 is SGHTA, CDR2 FQGNSA, per germline. The V end was cut by 4 bases, the J end by 1 base, with 16 bases between. The CDR3 is 16 amino acids. CDR3 amino acids: CASSSPGTVLQETQYF. The CDR3 DNA reads TGTGCCAGCAGCTCCCCCGGGACGGTGCTCCAAGAGACCCAGTACTTC.

This sequence joins TRBV15 and TRBJ1-2; the match to TRBD1 covers 10 bases. Looked up from germline, CDR1 is LNHNV and CDR2 is YYDKDF (reference sequence). The V gene end was trimmed by 5 bases and the J gene end by 7 bases; junction bases not matched to a gene: 7. The CDR3 runs to 14 residues. CDR3 region: CATSLGQGEAGYTF. The DNA of the CDR3 is TGTGCCACCAGCTTAGGACAGGGGGAGGCTGGCTACACCTTC.

In its sample, this clonotype was seen many times. DNA for the CDR3: TGTGCCAGTTCAGGGAACACCGGGGAGCTGTTTTTT. Its protein product is CASSGNTGELFF. The J gene is TRBJ2-2, the V gene TRBV25-1; D remains ambiguous. The length of the CDR3 is 12 residues. V lost 9 bases and J lost 1, with 6 bases in between. Germline V gene lookup returns CDR1 MGHDK and CDR2 SYGVNS.

This clonotype was recorded once. A much larger clone differs from this one at a single base, so this may be a read error. The V and J genes are TRBV19 and TRBJ2-2; 12 bases align to TRBD2. Germline CDR1 and CDR2: LNHDA and SQIVND (reference sequence). The CDR3 contains 18 residues. In DNA, the CDR3 is TGTGCCAGTAGTTGGACTAGCGGGACTCTCGAACCGGCCGGGGAGCTGCTTTTT. It codes for CASSWTSGTLEPAGELLF.

This clonotype has ten or more counts. V and J are TRBV5-1 and TRBJ2-7; 8 nucleotides line up with TRBD1. J lost 3 bases, V lost 0 bases, and 8 bases had no gene match. CDR1 and CDR2 from the germline V gene are SGHRS and YFSETQ. The CDR3 has 16 residues. DNA for the CDR3: TGCGCCAGCAGCTTGGACGGACAGGGCAGATTCTACGAGCAGTACTTC. Protein sequence: CASSLDGQGRFYEQYF.

Concerning this clonotype itself: This CDR3 is missing its conserved last phenylalanine or tryptophan, likely due to a read error. It is unclear where the CDR3 begins or ends on the DNA, so no DNA is shown, and the CDR3 is as TCRdb lists it. The genes are TRBV6-4 and TRBJ1-1; the table's D call, TRBD1, was not checked against the DNA. The CDR3 is made up of 10 amino acids, end residues included. CDR1 MRHNA and CDR2 SNTAGT come from the germline V gene. CDR3 in amino acids: CASSDSDRVY.

The gene calls are TRBV7-8 and TRBJ1-5, with D possibly matching TRBD1 (6 bases). CDR1 and CDR2 (germline): SGHVS, FQNEAQ. V was trimmed by 1 base and J by 14 bases, leaving 18 bases between them. The CDR3 runs to 14 residues. The CDR3 protein is CASSLEGGAVVKHF. The CDR3 DNA is TGTGCCAGCAGCTTAGAGGGGGGGGCAGTCGTTAAGCATTTT.

This clonotype appeared a few times. This may come from a read error, since a much larger clone is one base off. This chain connects TRBV20-1 to TRBJ2-7; 9 positions match TRBD2. Germline V gene data show CDR1 as DFQATT and CDR2 as SNEGSKA (reference sequence). The CDR3 extends over 13 amino acids. The CDR3 is CSASAGGPEEQHF. CDR3 coding DNA: TGCAGTGCTAGTGCGGGAGGGCCGGAAGAGCAGCACTTC.

This clonotype is a singleton in its sample. This rearrangement joins TRBV7-9 to TRBJ2-7; 8 bases are shared with TRBD1. Germline lookup yields CDR1 SEHNR and CDR2 FQNEAQ (reference sequence). CDR3 length equals 15 residues. V shed 5 bases, J shed 7 bases, and the junction held 13 bases outside the gene matches. In DNA form, the CDR3 reads TGTGCCAGCAGCCAGGCAGGGGGCTTCGACAATGAGCAGTACTTC. Translation gives CASSQAGGFDNEQYF.